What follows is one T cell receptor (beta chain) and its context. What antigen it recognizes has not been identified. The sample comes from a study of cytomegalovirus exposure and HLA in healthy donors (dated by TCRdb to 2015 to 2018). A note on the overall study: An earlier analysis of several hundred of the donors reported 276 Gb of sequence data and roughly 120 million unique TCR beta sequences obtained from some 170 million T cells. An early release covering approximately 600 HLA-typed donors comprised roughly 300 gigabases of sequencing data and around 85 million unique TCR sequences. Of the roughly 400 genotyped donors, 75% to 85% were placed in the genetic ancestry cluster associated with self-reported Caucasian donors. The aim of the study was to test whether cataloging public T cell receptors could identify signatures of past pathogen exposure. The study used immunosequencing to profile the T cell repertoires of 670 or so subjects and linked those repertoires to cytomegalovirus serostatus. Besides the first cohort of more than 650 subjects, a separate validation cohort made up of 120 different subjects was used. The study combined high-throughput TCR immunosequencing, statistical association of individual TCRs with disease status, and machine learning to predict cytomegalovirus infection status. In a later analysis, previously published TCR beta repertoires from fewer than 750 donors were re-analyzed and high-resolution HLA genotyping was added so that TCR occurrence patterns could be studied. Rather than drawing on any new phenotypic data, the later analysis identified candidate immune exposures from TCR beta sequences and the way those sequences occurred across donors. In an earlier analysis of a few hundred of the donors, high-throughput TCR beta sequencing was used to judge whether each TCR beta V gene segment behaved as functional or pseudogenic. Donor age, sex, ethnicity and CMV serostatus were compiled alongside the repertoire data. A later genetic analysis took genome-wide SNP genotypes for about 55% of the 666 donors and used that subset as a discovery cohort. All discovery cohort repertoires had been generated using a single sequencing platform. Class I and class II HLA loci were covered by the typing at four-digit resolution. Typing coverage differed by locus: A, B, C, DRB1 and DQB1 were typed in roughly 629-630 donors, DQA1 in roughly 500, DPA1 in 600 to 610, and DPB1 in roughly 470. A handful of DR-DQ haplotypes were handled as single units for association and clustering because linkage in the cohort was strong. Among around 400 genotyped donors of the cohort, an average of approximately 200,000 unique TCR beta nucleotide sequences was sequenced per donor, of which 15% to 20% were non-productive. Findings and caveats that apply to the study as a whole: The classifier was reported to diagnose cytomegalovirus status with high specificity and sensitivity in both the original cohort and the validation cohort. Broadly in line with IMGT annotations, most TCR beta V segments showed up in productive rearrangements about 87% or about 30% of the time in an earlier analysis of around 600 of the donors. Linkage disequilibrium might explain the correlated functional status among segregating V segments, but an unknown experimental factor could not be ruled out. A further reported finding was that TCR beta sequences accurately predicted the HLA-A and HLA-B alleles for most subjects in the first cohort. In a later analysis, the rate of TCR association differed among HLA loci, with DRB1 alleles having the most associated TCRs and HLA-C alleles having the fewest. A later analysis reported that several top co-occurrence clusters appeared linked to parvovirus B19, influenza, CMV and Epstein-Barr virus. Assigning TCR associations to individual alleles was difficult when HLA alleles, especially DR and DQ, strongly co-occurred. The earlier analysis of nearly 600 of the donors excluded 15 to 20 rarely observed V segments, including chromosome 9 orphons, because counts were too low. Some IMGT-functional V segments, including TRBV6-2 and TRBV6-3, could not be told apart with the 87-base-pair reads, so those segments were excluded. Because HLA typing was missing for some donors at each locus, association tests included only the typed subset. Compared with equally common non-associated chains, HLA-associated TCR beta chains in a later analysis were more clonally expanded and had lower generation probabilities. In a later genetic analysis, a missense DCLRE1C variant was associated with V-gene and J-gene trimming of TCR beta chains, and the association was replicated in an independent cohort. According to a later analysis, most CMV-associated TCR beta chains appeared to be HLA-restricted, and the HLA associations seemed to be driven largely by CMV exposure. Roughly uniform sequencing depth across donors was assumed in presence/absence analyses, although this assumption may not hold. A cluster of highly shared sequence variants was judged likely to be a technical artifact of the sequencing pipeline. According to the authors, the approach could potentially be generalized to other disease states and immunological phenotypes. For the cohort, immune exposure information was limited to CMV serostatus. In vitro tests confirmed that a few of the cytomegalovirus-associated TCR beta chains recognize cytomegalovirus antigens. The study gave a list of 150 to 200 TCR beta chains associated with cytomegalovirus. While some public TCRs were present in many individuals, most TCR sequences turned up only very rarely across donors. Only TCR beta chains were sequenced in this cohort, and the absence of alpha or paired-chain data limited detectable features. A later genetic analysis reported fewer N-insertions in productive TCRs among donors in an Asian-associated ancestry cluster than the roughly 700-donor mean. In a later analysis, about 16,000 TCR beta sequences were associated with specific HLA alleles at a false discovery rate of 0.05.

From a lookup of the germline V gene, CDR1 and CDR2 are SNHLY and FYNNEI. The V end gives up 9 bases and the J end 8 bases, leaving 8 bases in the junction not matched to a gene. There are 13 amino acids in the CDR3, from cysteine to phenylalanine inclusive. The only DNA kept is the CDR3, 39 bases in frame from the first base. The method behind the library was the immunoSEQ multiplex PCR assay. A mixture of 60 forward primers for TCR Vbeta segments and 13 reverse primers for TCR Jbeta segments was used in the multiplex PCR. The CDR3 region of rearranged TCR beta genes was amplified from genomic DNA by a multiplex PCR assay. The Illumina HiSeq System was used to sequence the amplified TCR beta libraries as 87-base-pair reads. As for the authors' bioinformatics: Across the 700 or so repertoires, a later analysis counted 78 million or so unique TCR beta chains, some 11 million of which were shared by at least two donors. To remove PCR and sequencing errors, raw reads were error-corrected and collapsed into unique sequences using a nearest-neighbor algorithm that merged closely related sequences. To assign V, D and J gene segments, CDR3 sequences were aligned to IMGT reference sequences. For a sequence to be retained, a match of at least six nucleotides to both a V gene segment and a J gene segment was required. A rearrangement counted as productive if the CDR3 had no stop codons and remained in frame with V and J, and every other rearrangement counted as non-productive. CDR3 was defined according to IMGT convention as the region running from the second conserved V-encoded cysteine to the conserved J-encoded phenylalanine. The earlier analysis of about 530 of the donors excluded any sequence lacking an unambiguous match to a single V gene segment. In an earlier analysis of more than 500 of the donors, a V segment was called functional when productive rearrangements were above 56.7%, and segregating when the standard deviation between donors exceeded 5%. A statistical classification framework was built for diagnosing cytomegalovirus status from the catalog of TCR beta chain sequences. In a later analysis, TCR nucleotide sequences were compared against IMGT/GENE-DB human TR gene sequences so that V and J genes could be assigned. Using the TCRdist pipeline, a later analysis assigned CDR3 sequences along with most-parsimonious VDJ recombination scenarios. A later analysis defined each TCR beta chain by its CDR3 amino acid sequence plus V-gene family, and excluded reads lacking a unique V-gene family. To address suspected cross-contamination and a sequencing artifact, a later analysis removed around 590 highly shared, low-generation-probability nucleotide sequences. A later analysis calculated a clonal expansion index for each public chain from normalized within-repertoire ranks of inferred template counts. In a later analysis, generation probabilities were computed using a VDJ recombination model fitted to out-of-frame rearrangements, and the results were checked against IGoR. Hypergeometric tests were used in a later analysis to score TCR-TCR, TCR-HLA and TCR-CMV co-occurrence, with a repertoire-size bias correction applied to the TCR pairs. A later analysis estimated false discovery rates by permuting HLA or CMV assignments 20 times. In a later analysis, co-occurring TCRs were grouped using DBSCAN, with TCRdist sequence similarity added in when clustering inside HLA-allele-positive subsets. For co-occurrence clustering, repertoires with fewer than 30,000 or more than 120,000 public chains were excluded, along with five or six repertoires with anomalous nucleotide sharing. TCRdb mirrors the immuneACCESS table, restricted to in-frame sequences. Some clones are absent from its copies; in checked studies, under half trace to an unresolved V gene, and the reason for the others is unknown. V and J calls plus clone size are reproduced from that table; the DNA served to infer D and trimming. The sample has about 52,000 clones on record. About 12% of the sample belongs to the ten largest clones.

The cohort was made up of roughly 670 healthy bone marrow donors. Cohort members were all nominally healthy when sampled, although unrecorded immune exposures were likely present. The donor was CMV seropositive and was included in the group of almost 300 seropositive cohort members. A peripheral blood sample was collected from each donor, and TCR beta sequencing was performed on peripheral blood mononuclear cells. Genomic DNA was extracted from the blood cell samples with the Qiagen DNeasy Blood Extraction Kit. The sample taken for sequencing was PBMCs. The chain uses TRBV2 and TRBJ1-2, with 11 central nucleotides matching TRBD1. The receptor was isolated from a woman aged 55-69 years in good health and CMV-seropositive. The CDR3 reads CAREGQGAGGYTF. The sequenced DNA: TGTGCCAGGGAAGGACAGGGGGCGGGCGGCTACACCTTC.